These 22 T cell receptor beta chains were all obtained from the same sample, sequenced in a study. Via MiXCR, TCRdb re-called the RT-PCR reads, giving one row per CDR3 protein. The top ten hold 3.6% of the sample, which has about 680,000 distinct CDR3 sequences, about 14% seen once. The sequenced sample was memory CD4+ T cells from blood. The receptors shown here come from a female donor in good health, serving as a healthy control.

The chain couples TRBV9 to TRBJ2-2; D not certain. V lost 0 bases, J lost 3 bases, and 3 bases lay in between. The CDR3 contains 13 residues. Germline V gene sequence: CDR1 SGDLS, CDR2 YYNGEE. The chain's CDR3 is CASSVADTGELFF. CDR3 bases: TGTGCCAGCAGCGTAGCTGACACCGGGGAGCTGTTTTTT.

This clonotype turned up a few times. The V call is TRBV7-2, the J call TRBJ2-1, with D maybe TRBD1 (6 bases). The ends were cut back, 1 base at V and 8 bases at J, with 15 bases in the middle. Germline-derived CDR1 and CDR2 are SGHTA and FQGNSA. The CDR3 is 15 residues long. CDR3 loop: CASSLEPGVGYEQFF. The DNA of the CDR3 is TGTGCCAGCAGCTTAGAGCCAGGGGTCGGCTATGAGCAGTTCTTC.

The chain couples TRBV19 to TRBJ2-1; D is perhaps TRBD2 (5 bases). V dropped 1 base and J dropped 1 base, with 17 bases sitting between them. This CDR3 is 18 amino acids long. Germline values: CDR1 LNHDA, CDR2 SQIVND (reference sequence). CDR3 in DNA: TGTGCCAGTAGTATAGCTGTTCTGGGCGCGGGTTCCTACAATGAGCAGTTCTTC. Amino acids: CASSIAVLGAGSYNEQFF. Full variable domain (missing parts from reference TRBV19 and TRBJ2-1): DGGITQSPKYLFRKEGQNVTLSCEQNLNHDAMYWYRQDPGQGLRLIYYSQIVNDFQKGDIAEGYSVSREKKESFPLTVTSAQKNPTAFYLCASSIAVLGAGSYNEQFFGPGTRLTVL.

The table lists this clonotype with a few counts. The rearrangement uses TRBV2 and TRBJ1-5, with D perhaps matching TRBD1 (5 bases). This CDR3 contains 15 residues. Trimming shortened V by 5 bases and J by 0 bases, and 11 bases separated the two germline ends. CDR1 SNHLY and CDR2 FYNNEI come from the germline V gene. CDR3 nucleotides: TGTGCCAGCAGTTACCAGGGCTATAGCAATCAGCCCCAGCATTTT. Its translation: CASSYQGYSNQPQHF.

V and J are TRBV12-3 or TRBV12-4 and TRBJ2-7, with TRBD1 matching 8 bases. V shed 4 bases and J 4 bases; nucleotides not matched to a gene: 6. The CDR3 totals 14 residues. CDR3 amino acids: CASSSGQGKYEQYF. CDR3 in DNA: TGTGCCAGCAGTTCCGGACAGGGAAAATACGAGCAGTACTTC.

There are many counts of this clonotype. This sequence joins TRBV4-3 and TRBJ2-1, with 10 bases matching TRBD2. The V segment lost 5 bases and the J segment 0 bases; nucleotides outside the gene matches: 10. Germline V gene lookup returns CDR1 LGHNA and CDR2 YSLEER. The CDR3 length is 18 residues. This chain's CDR3 is CASSSGLAVYSSYNEQFF. The CDR3 DNA reads TGCGCCAGCAGCTCCGGACTAGCGGTCTATAGCTCCTACAATGAGCAGTTCTTC.

The rearrangement uses TRBV20-1 and TRBJ2-5; the D gene is possibly TRBD2 (5 bases). CDR3 length: 12 amino acids. The V end lost 7 bases, the J end lost 5 bases, and 14 bases lay between the germline ends. CDR1 is DFQATT and CDR2 is SNEGSKA in the germline V gene (reference sequence). This CDR3 reads CSGMGDLETQYF. The CDR3 nucleotides read TGCAGTGGGATGGGAGATTTGGAGACCCAGTACTTC.

The sample holds many counts of this clonotype. The chain carries TRBV24-1 and TRBJ2-3; D is possibly TRBD1 (5 bases). V shed 2 bases and J shed 3 bases, with 14 bases lying between them. The germline V gene encodes CDR1 KGHDR and CDR2 SFDVKD. CDR3 length: 16 residues. The CDR3 nucleotides read TGTGCCACCAGTGATTCTACAGGCGTTGGAACAGATACGCAGTATTTT. As protein: CATSDSTGVGTDTQYF.

This clonotype was counted at least ten times. This chain joins TRBV5-5 and TRBJ1-2; 7 nucleotides align to TRBD1. The CDR3 consists of 14 residues. V gave up 0 bases and J gave up 5 bases; unmatched junction bases: 4. Germline V gene lookup returns CDR1 SGHKS and CDR2 YYEKEE (reference sequence). The CDR3 DNA follows: TGTGCCAGCAGCTTGGAGGGACAGATTTATGGCTACACCTTC. Its protein is CASSLEGQIYGYTF.

This clonotype was seen at least ten times. The chain is built from TRBV7-2 and TRBJ2-1; 9 bases match TRBD1. The CDR3 covers 15 residues. Per the germline V gene, CDR1 is SGHTA and CDR2 is FQGNSA. Trimming removed 4 bases from V and 8 bases from J; junction bases left unmatched: 9. The CDR3 DNA follows: TGTGCCAGCAGCTCAAGACAGGGGGGTGGCGATGAGCAGTTCTTC. This translates into CASSSRQGGGDEQFF. Looking up the rest from reference TRBV7-2 and TRBJ2-1 gives the full variable domain: GAGVSQSPSNKVTEKGKDVELRCDPISGHTALYWYRQSLGQGLEFLIYFQGNSAPDKSGLPSDRFSAERTGGSVSTLTIQRTQQEDSAVYLCASSSRQGGGDEQFFGPGTRLTVL.

This clonotype turned up a few times. J is TRBJ2-3 and V is TRBV20-1, with TRBD2 identical over 8 bases. V was pared by 6 bases and J by 8 bases, with 7 bases of the junction left unmatched. The CDR3 consists of 12 residues. CDR1 is DFQATT, CDR2 SNEGSKA, per germline (reference sequence). The CDR3 is CSAATSVFTQYF. For the CDR3, the DNA is TGCAGTGCAGCGACTAGCGTGTTTACGCAGTATTTT.

The chain employs TRBV5-1 and TRBJ2-5; 12 nucleotides line up with TRBD1. The CDR3 sequence is 16 residues long. V was clipped by 3 bases and J by 4 bases; unmatched bases: 7. The germline CDR1 and CDR2 sequences are SGHRS and YFSETQ. CDR3 nucleotides: TGCGCCAGCAGCTCTGGGGACAGGGGGCCTGCAGAGACCCAGTACTTC. Translated: CASSSGDRGPAETQYF.

This clonotype was seen a few times. V and J are TRBV5-4 and TRBJ2-6; tentative D call: TRBD2 (5 bases). CDR3 length: 13 residues. Trimming took 3 bases from V and 7 from J, leaving 8 bases between them. CDR1 and CDR2 from the germline V gene are SGHNT and YYREEE (reference sequence). This CDR3 reads CASSSTSANVLTF. The CDR3 bases are TGTGCCAGCAGCTCAACTAGTGCCAACGTCCTGACTTTC.

Many counts were recorded for this clonotype. The gene calls are TRBV7-9 and TRBJ1-2; D perhaps matches TRBD1 (5 bases). The CDR3 extends over 15 amino acids. Trimming took off 1 base at V and 5 bases at J, with 14 bases between the two ends. Germline V gives CDR1 SEHNR, CDR2 FQNEAQ (reference sequence). The CDR3 coding sequence is TGTGCCAGCAGCTTAGTTTCCGGGACCGAATATGGCTACACCTTC. As protein: CASSLVSGTEYGYTF.

This clonotype has just a few counts. V gene TRBV5-1 combines with J gene TRBJ2-7, with D tentatively TRBD1 (5 bases). Trimming removed 5 bases at V and 0 bases at J, with 21 bases between. Per the germline V gene, CDR1 is SGHRS and CDR2 is YFSETQ. This CDR3 spans 17 amino acids. The CDR3: CASSYTSTPGYSYEQYF. The DNA for the CDR3 is TGCGCCAGCAGTTACACATCCACCCCAGGGTACTCCTACGAGCAGTACTTC.

This chain connects TRBV2 to TRBJ2-2; maybe TRBD2 (6 bases). The CDR3 has 15 residues. Germline V gene data show CDR1 as SNHLY and CDR2 as FYNNEI. Trimming cost V 4 bases and J 0 bases, with 9 bases left between them. In DNA form, the CDR3 reads TGTGCCAGCAGTGTTAGCGGATCGAACACCGGGGAGCTGTTTTTT. This sequence encodes CASSVSGSNTGELFF.

Only a few counts were recorded for this clonotype. V gene TRBV4-3 combines with J gene TRBJ2-3; the match to TRBD2 covers 7 bases. Germline values: CDR1 LGHNA, CDR2 YSLEER. Unmatched junction bases numbered 6, after V lost 6 bases and J lost 0 bases. The CDR3 is 15 amino acids. The CDR3 loop is CASRMTSSSTDTQYF. CDR3 DNA sequence: TGCGCCAGCAGGATGACTAGCTCCAGCACAGATACGCAGTATTTT.

This clonotype occurred a few times. The gene calls are TRBV24-1 and TRBJ1-5; D possibly corresponds to TRBD1 (5 bases). This CDR3 spans 14 amino acids. V was shortened by 9 bases and J by 5 bases, with 16 bases between the two germline ends. CDR1 and CDR2 (germline): KGHDR, SFDVKD. The CDR3, as DNA: TGTGCCACCTCTTTGGGGAGGGGTGATCAGCCCCAGCATTTT. Translating it yields CATSLGRGDQPQHF.

This clonotype was seen a few times. The V call is TRBV20-1, the J call TRBJ1-5; the D is unclear. The CDR3 runs to 18 residues. V lost 0 bases, J lost 0 bases, and 18 bases lay in between. The germline CDR1 and CDR2 sequences are DFQATT and SNEGSKA (reference sequence). The CDR3 here is CSARDSGSTAYSNQPQHF. DNA of the CDR3: TGCAGTGCTAGAGACAGCGGATCGACGGCGTATAGCAATCAGCCCCAGCATTTT.

V usage is TRBV20-1 and J usage is TRBJ2-3; 13 bases match TRBD2. This CDR3 has 17 amino acids. Germline CDR1 DFQATT, CDR2 SNEGSKA (reference sequence). V gave up 0 bases and J gave up 4 bases; unmatched junction bases: 7. The DNA for the CDR3 is TGCAGTGCTAGAGATGCGGGACTAGCGGGAAGTGCAGATACGCAGTATTTT. As protein: CSARDAGLAGSADTQYF.

The chain couples TRBV20-1 to TRBJ1-5; D is ambiguous. V was pared by 3 bases and J by 2 bases, with 11 bases between. CDR1 is DFQATT, CDR2 SNEGSKA, per germline (reference sequence). The CDR3 is made up of 14 amino acids. CDR3 residues: CSASRVSGNQPQHF. CDR3 DNA sequence: TGCAGTGCTAGTAGAGTTTCTGGCAATCAGCCCCAGCATTTT.

This clonotype has only a few counts. The V call is TRBV10-3, the J call TRBJ1-5; D gene uncertain. In germline, CDR1 is ENHRY, CDR2 SYGVKD. V dropped 4 bases and J dropped 4 bases, with 8 bases sitting between them. The CDR3 spans 13 residues. The CDR3 spells CAISVGENQPQHF. The CDR3 DNA reads as TGTGCCATCAGTGTCGGGGAGAATCAGCCCCAGCATTTT.